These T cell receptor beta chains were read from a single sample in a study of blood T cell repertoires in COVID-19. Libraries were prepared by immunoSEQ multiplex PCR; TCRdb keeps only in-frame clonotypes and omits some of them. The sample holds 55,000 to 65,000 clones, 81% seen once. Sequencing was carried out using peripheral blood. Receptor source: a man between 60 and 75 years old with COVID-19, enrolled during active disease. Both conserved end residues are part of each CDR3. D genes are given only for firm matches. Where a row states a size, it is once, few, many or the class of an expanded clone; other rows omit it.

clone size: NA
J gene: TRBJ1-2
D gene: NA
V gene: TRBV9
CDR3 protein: CASSVGSGEFYGYTF
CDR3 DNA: TGTGCCAGCAGCGTAGGGTCAGGGGAGTTCTATGGCTACACCTTC

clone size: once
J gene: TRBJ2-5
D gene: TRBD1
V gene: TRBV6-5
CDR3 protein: CASRNRGQETQYF
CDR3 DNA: TGTGCCAGCAGAAACAGGGGACAAGAGACCCAGTACTTC

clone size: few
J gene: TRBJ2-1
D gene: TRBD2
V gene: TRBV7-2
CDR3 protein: CASSLLGAGEKDEQFF
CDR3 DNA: TGTGCCAGCAGCTTACTCGGAGCGGGAGAAAAAGATGAGCAGTTCTTC

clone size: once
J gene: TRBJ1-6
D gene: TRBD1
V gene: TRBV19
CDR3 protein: CASSTKQGGSYNSPLHF
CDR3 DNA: TGTGCCAGTAGTACAAAGCAGGGGGGCTCCTATAATTCACCCCTCCACTTT

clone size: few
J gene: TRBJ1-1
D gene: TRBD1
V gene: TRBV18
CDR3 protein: CASSPGQGGDTEAFF
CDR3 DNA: TGTGCCAGCTCACCCGGACAGGGAGGGGATACTGAAGCTTTCTTT

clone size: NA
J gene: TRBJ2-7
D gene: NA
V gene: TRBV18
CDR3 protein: CASSPPDRPWEQYF
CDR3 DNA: TGTGCCAGCTCACCACCCGACAGGCCGTGGGAGCAGTACTTC

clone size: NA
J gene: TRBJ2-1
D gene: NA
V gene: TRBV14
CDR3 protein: CASSQGGAVNEQFF
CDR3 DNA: TGTGCCAGCAGCCAAGGCGGAGCTGTCAATGAGCAGTTCTTC

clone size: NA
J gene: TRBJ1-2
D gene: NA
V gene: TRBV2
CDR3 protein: CASSLGSGANYGYTF
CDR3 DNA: TGTGCCAGCAGTCTAGGGTCGGGGGCTAACTATGGCTACACCTTC

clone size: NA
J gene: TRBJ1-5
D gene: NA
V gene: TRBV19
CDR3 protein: CASSPRDQPQHF
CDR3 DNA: TGTGCCAGTAGTCCCCGCGATCAGCCCCAGCATTTT

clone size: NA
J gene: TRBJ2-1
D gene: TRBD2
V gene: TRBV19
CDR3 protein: CASSRLAGVNEQFF
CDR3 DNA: TGTGCCAGTAGTAGACTAGCGGGAGTTAATGAGCAGTTCTTC

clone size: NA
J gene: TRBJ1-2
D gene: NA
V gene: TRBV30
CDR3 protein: CAWNDGSTNYGYTF
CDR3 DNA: TGTGCCTGGAATGACGGGAGCACCAACTATGGCTACACCTTC

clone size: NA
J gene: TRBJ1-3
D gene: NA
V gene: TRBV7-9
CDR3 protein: CASSLVGRHTGNTIYF
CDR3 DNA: TGTGCCAGCAGCTTAGTCGGGAGACACACTGGAAACACCATATATTTT

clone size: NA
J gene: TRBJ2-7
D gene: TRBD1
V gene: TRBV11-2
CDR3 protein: CASSPGTGTYEQYF
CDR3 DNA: TGTGCCAGCAGCCCCGGGACAGGGACCTACGAGCAGTACTTC

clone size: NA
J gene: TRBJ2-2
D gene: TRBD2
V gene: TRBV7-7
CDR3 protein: CASSSTSGGRGELFF
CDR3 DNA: TGTGCTAGCAGTTCGACTAGCGGGGGGCGCGGGGAGCTGTTTTTT

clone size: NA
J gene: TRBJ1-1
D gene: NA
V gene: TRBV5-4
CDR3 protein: CASSLAEGGLTEAFF
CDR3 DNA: TGTGCCAGCAGCTTGGCCGAGGGGGGGCTCACTGAAGCTTTCTTT

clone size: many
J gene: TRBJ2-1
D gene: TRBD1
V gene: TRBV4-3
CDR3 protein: CASSPGQGAWEQFF
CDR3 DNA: TGCGCCAGCAGTCCGGGACAGGGAGCCTGGGAGCAGTTCTTC

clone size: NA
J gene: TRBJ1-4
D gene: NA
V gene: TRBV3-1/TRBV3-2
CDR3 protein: CASSRDRGDGEKLFF
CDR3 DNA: TGTGCCAGCAGCCGAGATCGGGGTGATGGTGAAAAACTGTTTTTT

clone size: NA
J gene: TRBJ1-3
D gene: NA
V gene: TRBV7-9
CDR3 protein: CASSPEVLARGNTIYF
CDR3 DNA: TGTGCCAGCAGCCCAGAAGTTTTGGCCAGGGGAAACACCATATATTTT

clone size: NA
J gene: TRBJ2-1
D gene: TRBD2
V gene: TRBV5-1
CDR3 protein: CASSWVPLAGGNEQFF
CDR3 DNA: TGCGCCAGCAGCTGGGTCCCGCTAGCGGGGGGCAATGAGCAGTTCTTC

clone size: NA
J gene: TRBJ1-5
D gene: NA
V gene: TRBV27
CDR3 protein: CASGTSSQPQHF
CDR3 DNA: TGTGCCAGCGGGACATCCAGTCAGCCCCAGCATTTT

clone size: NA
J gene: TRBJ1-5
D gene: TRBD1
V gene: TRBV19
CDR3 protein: CASSLTGGNQPQHF
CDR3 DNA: TGTGCCAGTAGTCTCACAGGGGGCAATCAGCCCCAGCATTTT

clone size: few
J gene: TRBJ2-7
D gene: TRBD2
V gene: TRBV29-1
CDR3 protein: CSVGGGLVGEQYF
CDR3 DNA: TGCAGCGTTGGGGGGGGACTAGTGGGCGAGCAGTACTTC

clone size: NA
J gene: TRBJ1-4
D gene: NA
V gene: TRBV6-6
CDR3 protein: CASGRGDTNEKLFF
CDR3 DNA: TGTGCCAGCGGACGGGGGGACACAAATGAAAAACTGTTTTTT

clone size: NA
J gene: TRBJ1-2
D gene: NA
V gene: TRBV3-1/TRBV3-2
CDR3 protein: CASSQGHVYGYTF
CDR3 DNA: TGTGCCAGCAGCCAAGGACACGTCTATGGCTACACCTTC

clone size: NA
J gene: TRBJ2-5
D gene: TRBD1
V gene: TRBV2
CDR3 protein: CASSVQGGQETQYF
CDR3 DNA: TGTGCCAGCAGCGTACAGGGGGGACAAGAGACCCAGTACTTC

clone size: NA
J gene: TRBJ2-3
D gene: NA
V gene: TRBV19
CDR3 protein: CASSPTLSRGDDTQYF
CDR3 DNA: TGTGCCAGTAGCCCGACCCTCTCTCGGGGTGACGATACGCAGTATTTT

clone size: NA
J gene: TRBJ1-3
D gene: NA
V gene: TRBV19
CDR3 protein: CASRRQYYSGNTIYF
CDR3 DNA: TGTGCCAGCCGAAGACAGTACTACTCTGGAAACACCATATATTTT

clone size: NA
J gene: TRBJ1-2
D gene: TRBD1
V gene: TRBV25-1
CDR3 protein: CASSEIEGARGYTF
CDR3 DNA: TGTGCCAGCAGTGAAATCGAGGGGGCGCGTGGCTACACCTTC

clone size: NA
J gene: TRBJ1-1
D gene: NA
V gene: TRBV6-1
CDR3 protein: CASSRANTEAFF
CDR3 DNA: TGTGCCAGCAGCCGAGCGAACACTGAAGCTTTCTTT

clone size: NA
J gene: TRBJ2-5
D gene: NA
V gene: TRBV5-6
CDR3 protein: CASSLGTSRARETQYF
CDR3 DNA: TGTGCCAGCAGCTTGGGCACTAGCAGGGCCAGAGAGACCCAGTACTTC

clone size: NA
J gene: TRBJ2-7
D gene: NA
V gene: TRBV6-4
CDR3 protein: CASSDSKATTYEQYF
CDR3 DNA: TGTGCCAGCAGTGACTCGAAAGCGACGACCTACGAGCAGTACTTC

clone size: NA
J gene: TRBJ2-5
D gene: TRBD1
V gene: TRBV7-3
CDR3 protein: CASSPDRGGQETQYF
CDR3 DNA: TGTGCCAGCAGCCCGGACAGGGGAGGGCAAGAGACCCAGTACTTC

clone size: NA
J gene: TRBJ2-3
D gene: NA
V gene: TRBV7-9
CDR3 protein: CASSLTGGSDTQYF
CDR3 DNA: TGTGCCAGCAGCTTAACCGGGGGTTCAGATACGCAGTATTTT

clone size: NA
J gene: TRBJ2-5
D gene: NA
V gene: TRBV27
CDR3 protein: CASSPRGQYQETQYF
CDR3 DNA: TGTGCCAGCAGTCCTCGAGGACAGTACCAAGAGACCCAGTACTTC

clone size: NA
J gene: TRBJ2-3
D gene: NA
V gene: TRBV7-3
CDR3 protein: CASSSQGTDTQYF
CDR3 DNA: TGTGCCAGCAGCTCTCAGGGGACAGATACGCAGTATTTT

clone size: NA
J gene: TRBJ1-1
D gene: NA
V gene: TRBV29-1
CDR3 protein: CSGGRNTEAFF
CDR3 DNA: TGCAGCGGAGGAAGGAACACTGAAGCTTTCTTT

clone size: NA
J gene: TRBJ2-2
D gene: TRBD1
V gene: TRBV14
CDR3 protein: CASSPWTGENTGELFF
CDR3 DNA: TGTGCCAGCAGCCCTTGGACAGGGGAGAACACCGGGGAGCTGTTTTTT

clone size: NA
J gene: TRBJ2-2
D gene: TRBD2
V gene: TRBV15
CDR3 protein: CATSRGDYNTGELFF
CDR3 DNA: TGTGCCACCAGCAGGGGGGACTACAACACCGGGGAGCTGTTTTTT

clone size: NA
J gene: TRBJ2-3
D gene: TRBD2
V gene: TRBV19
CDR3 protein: CASSIGLAGKGTDTQYF
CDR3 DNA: TGTGCCAGTAGTATAGGGCTAGCGGGGAAGGGCACAGATACGCAGTATTTT

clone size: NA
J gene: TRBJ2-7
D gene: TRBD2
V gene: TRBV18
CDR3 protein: CASSPPGLTYEQYF
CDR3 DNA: TGTGCCAGCTCACCGCCGGGACTAACCTACGAGCAGTACTTC

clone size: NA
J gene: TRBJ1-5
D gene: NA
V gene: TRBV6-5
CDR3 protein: CASDSGWNQPQHF
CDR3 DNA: TGTGCCAGCGATTCAGGTTGGAATCAGCCCCAGCATTTT

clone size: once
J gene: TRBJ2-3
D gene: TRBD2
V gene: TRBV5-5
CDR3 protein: CASTRTSGSSDTQYF
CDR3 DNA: TGTGCCAGCACCAGGACTAGCGGGAGTTCAGATACGCAGTATTTT

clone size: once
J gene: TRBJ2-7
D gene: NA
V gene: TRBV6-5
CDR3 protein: CASSYSRAGFGYEQYF
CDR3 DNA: TGTGCCAGCAGTTACTCGAGGGCCGGGTTTGGCTACGAGCAGTACTTC

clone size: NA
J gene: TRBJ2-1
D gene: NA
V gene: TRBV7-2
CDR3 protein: CASSSALEGEQFF
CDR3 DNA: TGTGCCAGCAGCTCAGCCCTCGAGGGTGAGCAGTTCTTC

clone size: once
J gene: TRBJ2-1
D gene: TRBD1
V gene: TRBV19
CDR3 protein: CASNLPGQGHNEQFF
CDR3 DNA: TGTGCCAGTAACTTACCGGGACAGGGTCACAATGAGCAGTTCTTC

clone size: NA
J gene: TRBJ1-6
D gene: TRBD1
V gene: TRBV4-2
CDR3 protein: CASSQPDRGNSPLHF
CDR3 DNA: TGTGCCAGCAGCCAACCCGACAGGGGGAATTCACCCCTCCACTTT

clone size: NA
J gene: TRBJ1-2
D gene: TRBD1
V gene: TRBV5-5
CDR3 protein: CASWLRDRGFDGYTF
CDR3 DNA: TGTGCCAGCTGGCTCCGGGACAGGGGGTTTGATGGCTACACCTTC

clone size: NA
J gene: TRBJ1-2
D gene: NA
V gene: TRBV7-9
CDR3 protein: CASQELYGYTF
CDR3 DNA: TGTGCCAGCCAGGAACTCTATGGCTACACCTTC

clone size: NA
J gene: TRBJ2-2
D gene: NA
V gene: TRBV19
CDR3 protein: CASSYPAGPNTGELFF
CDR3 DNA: TGTGCCAGTAGTTACCCGGCGGGGCCGAACACCGGGGAGCTGTTTTTT

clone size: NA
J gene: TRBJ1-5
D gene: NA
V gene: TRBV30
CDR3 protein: CAWSDPRAGNSNQPQHF
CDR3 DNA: TGTGCCTGGAGTGACCCCCGGGCAGGGAATAGCAATCAGCCCCAGCATTTT

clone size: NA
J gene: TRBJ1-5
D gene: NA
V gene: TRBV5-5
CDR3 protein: CASSLDPSYQPQHF
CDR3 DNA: TGTGCCAGCAGCTTGGATCCGTCGTATCAGCCCCAGCATTTT

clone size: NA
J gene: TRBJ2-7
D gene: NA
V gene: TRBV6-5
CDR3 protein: CASSYGANYEQYF
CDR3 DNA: TGTGCCAGCAGTTACGGGGCCAACTACGAGCAGTACTTC

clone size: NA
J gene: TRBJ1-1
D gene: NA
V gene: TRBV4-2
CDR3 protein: CASTVSTVDPTEAFF
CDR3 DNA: TGTGCCAGCACCGTATCCACAGTAGATCCCACTGAAGCTTTCTTT

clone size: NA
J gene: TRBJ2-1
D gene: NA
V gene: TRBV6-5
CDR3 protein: CASSPRGLNNEQFF
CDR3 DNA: TGTGCCAGCAGCCCAAGGGGACTCAACAATGAGCAGTTCTTC

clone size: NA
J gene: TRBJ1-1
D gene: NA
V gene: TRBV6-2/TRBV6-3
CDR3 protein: CASSYASTEAFF
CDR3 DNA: TGTGCCAGCAGTTACGCGAGTACTGAAGCTTTCTTT

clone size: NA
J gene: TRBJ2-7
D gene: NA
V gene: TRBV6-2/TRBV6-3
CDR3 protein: CASSYSSGRALYEQYF
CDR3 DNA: TGTGCCAGCAGTTACTCCAGCGGCCGAGCCCTCTACGAGCAGTACTTC

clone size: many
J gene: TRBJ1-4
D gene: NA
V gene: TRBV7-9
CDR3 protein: CASSLELAGLTGEKLFF
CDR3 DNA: TGTGCCAGCAGCTTAGAGTTAGCAGGACTTACGGGTGAAAAACTGTTTTTT

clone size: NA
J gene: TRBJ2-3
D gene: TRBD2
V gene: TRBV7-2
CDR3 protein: CASSLRLAVTDTQYF
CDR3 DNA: TGTGCCAGCAGCTTACGGCTAGCGGTCACAGATACGCAGTATTTT

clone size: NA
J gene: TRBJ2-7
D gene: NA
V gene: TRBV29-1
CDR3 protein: CSVPAGREYEQYF
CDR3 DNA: TGCAGCGTCCCTGCGGGCAGAGAATACGAGCAGTACTTC